These T cell receptor beta chains were read from a single sample in a study of sequential checkpoint blockade in melanoma. Assay: immunoSEQ multiplex PCR; the TCRdb copy retains only in-frame clones and omits some. The sample lists about 20,000 clones, 65% to 90% occurring once. Here the sequenced sample was CD8+ T cells sorted from blood (inferred from file names), taken from a patient given nivolumab and ipilimumab in sequence. These TCRs come from a human donor with melanoma. Both conserved end residues are part of each CDR3. The D gene is left open where the match is weak. Only some rows state a clone size, as once, few, many or a class for expanded clones.

-	TRBV27	TRBJ2-1	TRBD1	CASSFTGEYYNEQFF	TGTGCCAGCAGTTTTACAGGGGAGTACTACAATGAGCAGTTCTTC
-	TRBV5-4	TRBJ2-7	-	CASSYGNTYEQYF	TGTGCCAGCAGCTACGGGAACACCTACGAGCAGTACTTC
-	TRBV11-2	TRBJ1-3	-	CASSLGTISGNTIYF	TGTGCCAGCAGCTTAGGGACTATATCTGGAAACACCATATATTTT
-	TRBV9	TRBJ2-4	-	CASSPGGGPDIQYF	TGTGCCAGCAGCCCCGGAGGCGGGCCGGACATTCAGTACTTC
-	TRBV5-4	TRBJ2-7	TRBD1	CASSSVDRGLSEQYF	TGTGCCAGCAGCTCCGTCGACAGGGGGTTGAGCGAGCAGTACTTC
-	TRBV7-2	TRBJ2-5	-	CASSSPPSTVYQETQYF	TGTGCCAGCAGCTCACCTCCCTCGACTGTCTACCAAGAGACCCAGTACTTC
-	TRBV4-1	TRBJ2-3	-	CASSQGVPGTDTQYF	TGCGCCAGCAGCCAAGGCGTGCCTGGCACAGATACGCAGTATTTT
-	TRBV4-3	TRBJ2-1	TRBD2	CASSPTSGGEQFF	TGCGCCAGCAGCCCCACTAGCGGGGGTGAGCAGTTCTTC
-	TRBV19	TRBJ1-1	-	CASEQGGTEAFF	TGTGCGTCGGAACAGGGCGGCACTGAAGCTTTCTTT
-	TRBV9	TRBJ2-1	TRBD2	CASSLGGGPGNEQFF	TGTGCCAGCAGCCTGGGCGGGGGGCCCGGCAATGAGCAGTTCTTC
-	TRBV6-6	TRBJ1-1	-	CASSYWAKDTEAFF	TGTGCCAGCAGTTATTGGGCTAAGGACACTGAAGCTTTCTTT
-	TRBV6-5	TRBJ2-7	TRBD1	CASSYSSGQATYEQYF	TGTGCCAGCAGTTACTCGAGTGGACAGGCAACCTACGAGCAGTACTTC
-	TRBV28	TRBJ2-5	TRBD2	CASTLSGRVETQYF	TGTGCCAGCACCCTTAGCGGGAGGGTAGAGACCCAGTACTTC
-	TRBV7-9	TRBJ1-2	TRBD1	CASSSYRGQDYGYTF	TGTGCCAGCAGCTCCTACAGGGGTCAGGACTATGGCTACACCTTC
-	TRBV28	TRBJ1-2	-	CASSSAFSGQGGYTF	TGTGCCAGCAGTTCCGCCTTTAGTGGGCAAGGTGGCTACACCTTC
-	TRBV29-1	TRBJ2-7	TRBD1	CSADRGSHEQYF	TGCAGTGCGGACAGGGGAAGCCACGAGCAGTACTTC
once	TRBV6-5	TRBJ2-3	TRBD1	CASQTGTATDTQYF	TGTGCCAGCCAAACCGGGACAGCCACAGATACGCAGTATTTT
-	TRBV5-6	TRBJ2-1	-	CASTDHMRVYNEQFF	TGTGCCAGCACCGACCATATGAGGGTCTACAATGAGCAGTTCTTC
-	TRBV28	TRBJ2-7	-	CASSDRDSPYEQYF	TGTGCCAGCAGTGACAGGGACTCACCCTACGAGCAGTACTTC
-	TRBV21-1	TRBJ2-1	-	CASSPQGGPPYNEQFF	TGTGCCAGCAGCCCCCAGGGGGGACCCCCCTACAATGAGCAGTTCTTC
-	TRBV9	TRBJ2-3	TRBD2	CASSVDSGISTDTQYF	TGTGCCAGCAGCGTAGATAGCGGGATTAGCACAGATACGCAGTATTTT
-	TRBV7-9	TRBJ2-5	TRBD1	CASRDRDRETQYF	TGTGCCAGCAGGGACCGGGACAGGGAGACCCAGTACTTC
-	TRBV11-2	TRBJ2-1	TRBD2	CASSGDALAGVNEQFF	TGTGCCAGCAGCGGAGACGCACTAGCGGGAGTCAATGAGCAGTTCTTC
-	TRBV10-2	TRBJ2-7	TRBD2	CASAGGGIGGMTYEQYF	TGCGCCAGCGCGGGGGGGGGTATAGGCGGGATGACCTACGAGCAGTACTTC
-	TRBV28	TRBJ1-6	-	CASSSLQVLNSPLHF	TGTGCCAGCAGTTCGCTACAGGTCCTTAATTCACCCCTCCACTTT
-	TRBV19	TRBJ2-7	-	CASSIGGTSSYEQYF	TGTGCCAGTAGTATTGGGGGCACTTCCTCCTACGAGCAGTACTTC
-	TRBV5-1	TRBJ2-3	TRBD2	CASSPPGLAEGATDTQYF	TGCGCCAGCAGCCCCCCGGGACTAGCGGAGGGGGCCACAGATACGCAGTATTTT
-	TRBV2	TRBJ1-2	-	CASSESDRFYGYTF	TGTGCCAGCAGTGAATCAGACAGATTCTATGGCTACACCTTC
-	TRBV19	TRBJ2-1	TRBD1	CASNSLTGGLYEQFF	TGTGCCAGTAATTCGTTGACAGGGGGCTTGTATGAGCAGTTCTTC
-	TRBV13	TRBJ2-7	TRBD2	CASSLVGGGAGEQYF	TGTGCCAGCAGCTTAGTAGGCGGGGGGGCCGGCGAGCAGTACTTC
-	TRBV7-8	TRBJ2-5	TRBD2	CASNGSGGRREQYF	TGTGCCAGCAATGGGTCGGGAGGGCGACGGGAGCAGTACTTC